This entry lists 26 T cell receptor beta chains sequenced from one sample in a study of blood T cell repertoires in COVID-19. Sequencing used immunoSEQ multiplex PCR; TCRdb keeps in-frame clones, though not all of them. The sample holds more than 250,000 clones, about nine tenths seen once. Sequenced: peripheral blood. These TCRs come from a woman aged 25 to 39 with COVID-19, enrolled during active disease.

The V call is TRBV5-6, the J call TRBJ1-2; D is perhaps TRBD1 (6 bases). CDR3 length equals 13 residues. Germline CDR1 and CDR2: SGHDT and YYEEEE. V was pared by 2 bases and J by 8 bases, with 13 bases between. Here the CDR3 DNA reads TGTGCCAGCAGCTTATCCCCCACAGGGGGCTACACCTTC. It yields the protein CASSLSPTGGYTF.

A single count supports this clone. The V and J genes are TRBV19 and TRBJ2-1; 11 nucleotides agree with TRBD2. This CDR3 spans 15 amino acids. In germline, CDR1 is LNHDA, CDR2 SQIVND (reference sequence). V shed 7 bases, J shed 4 bases, and the junction held 6 bases outside the gene matches. CDR3: CASTALAGGYNEQFF. CDR3 DNA sequence: TGTGCCAGTACGGCCCTAGCGGGGGGATACAATGAGCAGTTCTTC.

This rearrangement joins TRBV5-1 to TRBJ1-2; 9 bases line up with TRBD1. Germline V lookup: CDR1 SGHRS, CDR2 YFSETQ. Germline trimming cut 0 bases from V and 2 bases from J; bases unmatched to any gene: 5. This CDR3 has 16 residues. The CDR3 bases are TGCGCCAGCAGCTTGGACGGACAGGGGAAGAACTATGGCTACACCTTC. Residues: CASSLDGQGKNYGYTF.

The gene calls are TRBV5-6 and TRBJ2-7; 9 nucleotides match TRBD1. Germline CDR1 reads SGHDT; CDR2 reads YYEEEE. V shed 5 bases, J shed 3 bases, and the junction held 3 bases outside the gene matches. The length of the CDR3 is 13 residues. The CDR3 reads CASSSGQGYEQYV. CDR3 bases: TGTGCCAGCAGTTCGGGACAGGGCTACGAGCAGTACGTC.

This chain joins TRBV28 and TRBJ1-5, with TRBD1 as a possible D gene (6 bases). CDR1 is MDHEN, CDR2 SYDVKM, per germline. Trimming stripped 7 bases from V and 3 bases from J, with 16 bases between. This CDR3 is built from 15 residues. The CDR3: CASKRGTGNNQPQHF. CDR3 in DNA: TGTGCCAGCAAGAGGGGGACCGGGAACAATCAGCCCCAGCATTTT.

This rearrangement joins TRBV18 to TRBJ1-3; D unresolved. CDR3 length: 16 residues. Germline CDR1 reads KGHSH; CDR2 reads LQKENI. Trimming removed 6 bases from V and 0 bases from J, with 15 bases in between. The DNA of the CDR3 is TGTGCCAGCTCTGTCGTCCCGCCGAGCTCTGGAAACACCATATATTTT. Amino acid sequence: CASSVVPPSSGNTIYF. Full variable domain (rest looked up from reference TRBV18 and TRBJ1-3): NAGVMQNPRHLVRRRGQEARLRCSPMKGHSHVYWYRQLPEEGLKFMVYLQKENIIDESGMPKERFSAEFPKEGPSILRIQQVVRGDSAAYFCASSVVPPSSGNTIYFGEGSWLTVV.

CDR3 region: CASSRGTGAEAFF. As DNA, the CDR3 is TGTGCCAGCAGCCGCGGGACAGGGGCTGAAGCTTTCTTT. The genes are TRBV7-8 and TRBJ1-1, with 10 bases fitting TRBD1. CDR3 length: 13 amino acids. The J segment lost 6 bases and the V segment lost 5 bases, leaving 3 bases of the junction unmatched. Germline V gene lookup returns CDR1 SGHVS and CDR2 FQNEAQ.

The chain couples TRBV7-2 to TRBJ2-1, with 8 bases matching TRBD2. The germline V gene has CDR1 SGHTA and CDR2 FQGNSA. The CDR3 is made up of 15 amino acids. V gave up 3 bases and J gave up 4 bases; unmatched junction bases: 5. CDR3 loop: CASSFGGARYNEQFF. The CDR3 nucleotides are TGTGCCAGCAGCTTCGGGGGGGCCCGGTACAATGAGCAGTTCTTC.

This clone was recorded only once. The rearrangement joins TRBV19 to TRBJ2-5; tentatively, D is TRBD2 (5 bases). Germline CDR1 LNHDA, CDR2 SQIVND (reference sequence). The CDR3 contains 12 residues. Trimming took off 3 bases at V and 5 bases at J, with 7 bases between the two ends. The CDR3 coding sequence is TGTGCCAGTAGTATCAGAGGGGAGACCCAGTACTTC. Translation: CASSIRGETQYF.

The V gene is TRBV3-1 (or the pseudogene TRBV3-2), the J gene TRBJ1-2; D perhaps matches TRBD1 (5 bases). V lost 4 bases and J 4 bases, leaving 13 bases between the germline ends. Germline CDR1 LGHDT, CDR2 YNNKEL (reference sequence). This CDR3 region has 14 residues. The CDR3 protein is CASSRRGMIYGYTF. The CDR3 DNA sequence: TGTGCCAGCAGCCGTAGGGGAATGATCTATGGCTACACCTTC.

The rearrangement joins TRBV7-2 to TRBJ2-2; D perhaps matches TRBD1 (5 bases). Trimming removed 3 bases at V and 1 base at J, with 6 bases between. The germline V gene has CDR1 SGHTA and CDR2 FQGNSA. The CDR3 is 14 residues long. DNA of the CDR3: TGTGCCAGCAGCTTTGACAGGAACACCGGGGAGCTGTTTTTT. Its translation: CASSFDRNTGELFF.

The V and J genes are TRBV27 and TRBJ1-5; tentatively, D is TRBD1 (5 bases). Germline V gene data show CDR1 as MNHEY and CDR2 as SMNVEV (reference sequence). The V and J ends lost 5 bases and 5 bases respectively, with 16 bases between them. CDR3 size: 15 residues. The CDR3 DNA reads TGTGCCAGCAGTCCCGCGGGGGGTGTGGATCAGCCCCAGCATTTT. It translates to CASSPAGGVDQPQHF.

The chain carries TRBV7-8 and TRBJ1-1, with 12 nucleotides matching TRBD1. V lost 6 bases and J lost 6; bases outside the gene matches: 11. The germline V gene has CDR1 SGHVS and CDR2 FQNEAQ. The CDR3 spans 16 residues. The CDR3 here is CASRSGTGGARAEAFF. CDR3 in DNA: TGTGCCAGCAGGTCCGGGACAGGGGGCGCGAGGGCTGAAGCTTTCTTT. Variable domain in full (rest from reference TRBV7-8 and TRBJ1-1): GAGVSQSPRYKVAKRGQDVALRCDPISGHVSLFWYQQALGQGPEFLTYFQNEAQLDKSGLPSDRFFAERPEGSVSTLKIQRTQQEDSAVYLCASRSGTGGARAEAFFGQGTRLTVV.

The chain is built from TRBV2 and TRBJ1-6; 10 bases agree with TRBD1. This CDR3 has 16 residues. V lost 4 bases and J lost 7; bases outside the gene matches: 7. Looked up from germline, CDR1 is SNHLY and CDR2 is FYNNEI. This chain's CDR3 is CASSGSPGQGNSPLHF. The DNA for the CDR3 is TGTGCCAGCAGTGGGAGTCCGGGACAGGGGAATTCACCCCTCCACTTT.

This chain joins TRBV20-1 and TRBJ1-2, with D possibly TRBD1 on 5 matching bases. Looked up from germline, CDR1 is DFQATT and CDR2 is SNEGSKA (reference sequence). CDR3 size: 11 residues. With 6 bases removed from V and 8 bases from J, the gap between germline ends came to 13 bases. DNA of the CDR3: TGCAGTGCGGGGGGAGGATCGGGCTACACCTTC. Protein: CSAGGGSGYTF.

This clone was detected only once. V and J are TRBV7-3 and TRBJ2-1; 7 positions agree with TRBD2. The CDR3 is 15 residues long. Germline lookup yields CDR1 SGHTA and CDR2 FQGTGA. V was pared by 0 bases and J by 7 bases, with 6 bases of the junction left unmatched. The CDR3 loop is CASSLTHGTINEQFF. In DNA form, the CDR3 reads TGTGCCAGCAGCTTAACACACGGGACTATAAATGAGCAGTTCTTC.

This clone was counted between two and nine times. The chain recombines TRBV18 with TRBJ1-5; D is perhaps TRBD1 (5 bases). V was trimmed by 3 bases and J by 0 bases, leaving 15 bases between them. The CDR3 contains 17 residues. Germline CDR1 is KGHSH and CDR2 is LQKENI. CDR3 residues: CASSPGGRAYSNQPQHF. For the CDR3, the DNA is TGTGCCAGCTCACCGGGAGGCAGGGCCTATAGCAATCAGCCCCAGCATTTT. Filled out from reference TRBV18 and TRBJ1-5, the complete variable domain reads NAGVMQNPRHLVRRRGQEARLRCSPMKGHSHVYWYRQLPEEGLKFMVYLQKENIIDESGMPKERFSAEFPKEGPSILRIQQVVRGDSAAYFCASSPGGRAYSNQPQHFGDGTRLSIL.

The chain links TRBV5-5 to TRBJ1-2; D might be TRBD1 (6 bases). CDR3 length: 15 amino acids. The V gene lost 6 bases and the J gene lost 8 bases, with 23 bases spanning the gap. Per germline, CDR1 SGHKS and CDR2 YYEKEE (reference sequence). CDR3: CASTSGGGPLWGYTF. The CDR3 nucleotides are TGTGCCAGCACCTCCGGGGGGGGGCCCCTGTGGGGCTACACCTTC.

The chain joins TRBV29-1 to TRBJ2-3; D might be TRBD2 (6 bases). The CDR3 is 15 residues long. Trimming took 5 bases from V and 6 from J, leaving 21 bases between them. Germline-derived CDR1 and CDR2 are SQVTM and ANQGSEA. The CDR3 reads CSVPGGGGGLDTQYF. DNA for the CDR3: TGCAGCGTTCCTGGGGGTGGGGGAGGATTGGATACGCAGTATTTT.

The chain employs TRBV19 and TRBJ1-1; no definite D call. This CDR3 is 14 amino acids long. CDR1 LNHDA and CDR2 SQIVND come from the germline V gene (reference sequence). V dropped 6 bases and J dropped 1 base, with 12 bases sitting between them. CDR3 loop: CASRTLRGNTEAFF. CDR3 coding DNA: TGTGCCAGTAGAACACTTAGAGGGAACACTGAAGCTTTCTTT.

V usage is TRBV5-6 and J usage is TRBJ1-2, with D hard to call. CDR3 length: 17 residues. Trimming removed 0 bases from V and 0 bases from J, with 15 bases in between. From germline, CDR1 is SGHDT and CDR2 YYEEEE. The CDR3 loop reads CASSLGAAQLANYGYTF. The CDR3 DNA sequence: TGTGCCAGCAGCTTGGGGGCAGCCCAGTTAGCTAACTATGGCTACACCTTC.

This rearrangement joins TRBV5-3 to TRBJ2-7, with 9 bases lining up with TRBD2. TRBV5-3 is treated as an ORF (open reading frame) with a function not yet certain. After removal of 0 bases from V and 1 base from J, the junction contained 5 bases not matched to a gene. The CDR3 is made up of 16 amino acids. DNA of the CDR3: TGTGCCAGAAGCTTGGAGGGTAGCGGGGGTTCCTACGAGCAGTACGTC. Protein sequence: CARSLEGSGGSYEQYV.

This sequence joins TRBV30 and TRBJ2-7, with 9 nucleotides matching TRBD1. The CDR3 runs to 17 residues. Germline V CDR1 and CDR2: GTSNPN, SVGIG (reference sequence). J lost 5 bases, V lost 2 bases, and 16 bases had no gene match. CDR3 region: CAWSIPFRRGQGHEQYF. In nucleotides, the CDR3 is TGTGCCTGGAGTATCCCCTTCCGGCGGGGACAGGGCCACGAGCAGTACTTC.

Note on this clone: The sample contains more than one DNA sequence encoding this CDR3. The CDR3 loop reads CASRGGGYGYTF. The CDR3 DNA reads TGTGCCAGCCGAGGGGGGGGCTATGGCTACACCTTC. The chain has TRBV27 and TRBJ1-2, with D possibly being TRBD1 (6 bases). Trimming left V 8 bases short and J 4 bases short, with 11 bases between. The CDR3 has 12 residues. The germline gives CDR1 MNHEY, CDR2 SMNVEV (reference sequence).

The chain carries TRBV5-6 and TRBJ2-4; D is possibly TRBD2 (7 bases). V lost 4 bases and J lost 8, with 22 bases in between. Looked up from germline, CDR1 is SGHDT and CDR2 is YYEEEE. The CDR3 runs 16 residues. This CDR3 is CASSPFAGASLDIQYF. In DNA, the CDR3 is TGTGCCAGCAGCCCCTTTGCGGGGGCCTCCCTGGACATTCAGTACTTC.

The chain carries TRBV11-2 and TRBJ1-2; D perhaps matches TRBD1 (5 bases). This CDR3 comprises 13 residues. Germline lookup yields CDR1 SGHAT and CDR2 FQNNGV. Trimming pared 2 bases from V and 8 bases from J, leaving 12 bases between. The CDR3: CASSLRWGGGYTF. The CDR3 coding sequence is TGTGCCAGCAGCTTAAGGTGGGGGGGAGGCTACACCTTC.